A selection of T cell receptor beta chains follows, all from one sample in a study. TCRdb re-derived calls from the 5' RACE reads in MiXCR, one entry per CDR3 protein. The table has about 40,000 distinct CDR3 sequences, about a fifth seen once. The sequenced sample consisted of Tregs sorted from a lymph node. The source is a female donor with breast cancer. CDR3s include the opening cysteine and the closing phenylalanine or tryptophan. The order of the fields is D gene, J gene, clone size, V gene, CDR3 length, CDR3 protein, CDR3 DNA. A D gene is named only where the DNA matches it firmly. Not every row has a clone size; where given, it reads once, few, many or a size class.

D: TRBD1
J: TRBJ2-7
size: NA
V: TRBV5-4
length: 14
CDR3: CASSFRQGNYEQYF
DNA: TGTGCCAGCAGCTTCAGACAGGGCAACTACGAGCAGTACTTC

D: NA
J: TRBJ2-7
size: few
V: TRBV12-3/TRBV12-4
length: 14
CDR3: CASSLTPRTYEQYF
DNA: TGTGCCAGCAGTTTGACCCCGAGAACCTACGAGCAGTACTTC

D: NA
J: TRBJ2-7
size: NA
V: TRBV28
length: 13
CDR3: CASRDLPGREQYF
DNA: TGTGCCAGCAGGGACCTGCCGGGGCGCGAGCAGTACTTC

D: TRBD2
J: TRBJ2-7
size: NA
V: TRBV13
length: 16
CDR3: CASSLAKTSGSYEQYF
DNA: TGTGCCAGCAGCTTAGCCAAGACTAGCGGGAGCTACGAGCAGTACTTC

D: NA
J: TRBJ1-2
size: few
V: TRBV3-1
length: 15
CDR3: CASSQEHTANYGYTF
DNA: TGTGCCAGCAGCCAAGAGCATACAGCTAACTATGGCTACACCTTC

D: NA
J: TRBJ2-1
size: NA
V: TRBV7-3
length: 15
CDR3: CASSLSEGPYNEQFF
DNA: TGTGCCAGCAGCCTCTCAGAGGGGCCCTACAATGAGCAGTTCTTC

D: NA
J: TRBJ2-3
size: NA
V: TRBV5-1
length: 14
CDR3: CASSLAENTGTQYF
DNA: TGCGCCAGCAGCTTGGCCGAGAACACGGGTACGCAGTATTTT

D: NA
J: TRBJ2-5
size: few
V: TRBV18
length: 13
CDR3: CASSRGGQETQYF
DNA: TGTGCCAGCTCACGAGGAGGGCAAGAGACCCAGTACTTC

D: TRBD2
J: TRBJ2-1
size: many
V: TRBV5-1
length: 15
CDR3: CASSLSMGLAVEQFF
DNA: TGCGCCAGCAGCTTGTCTATGGGACTAGCTGTTGAGCAGTTCTTC

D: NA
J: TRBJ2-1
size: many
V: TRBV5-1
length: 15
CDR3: CASGLYGSSYNEQFF
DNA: TGCGCCAGCGGTCTCTACGGGAGCTCCTACAATGAGCAGTTCTTC

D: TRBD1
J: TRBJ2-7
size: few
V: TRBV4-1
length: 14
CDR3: CASSQDRGKYEQYF
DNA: TGCGCCAGCAGCCAGGACAGGGGGAAGTACGAGCAGTACTTC

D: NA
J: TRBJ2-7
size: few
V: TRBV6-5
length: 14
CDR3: CASSQRGSRYEQYF
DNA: TGTGCCAGCAGTCAACGGGGCAGCCGTTATGAGCAGTACTTC

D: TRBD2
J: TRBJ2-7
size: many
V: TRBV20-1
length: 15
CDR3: CSANILAGVTYEQYF
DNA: TGCAGTGCTAACATTCTAGCGGGAGTTACCTACGAGCAGTACTTC

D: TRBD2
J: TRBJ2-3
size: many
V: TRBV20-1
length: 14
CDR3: CSARPGLATDTQYF
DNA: TGCAGTGCTAGACCGGGACTAGCAACAGATACGCAGTATTTT

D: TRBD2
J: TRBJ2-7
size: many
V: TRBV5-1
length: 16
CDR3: CASSLISGTGSYEQYF
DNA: TGCGCCAGCAGCTTGATTAGCGGGACGGGCTCCTACGAGCAGTACTTC

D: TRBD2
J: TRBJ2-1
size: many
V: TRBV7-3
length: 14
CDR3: CASSLSRRETEQFF
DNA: TGTGCCAGCAGCTTAAGTCGGCGGGAGACCGAGCAGTTCTTC

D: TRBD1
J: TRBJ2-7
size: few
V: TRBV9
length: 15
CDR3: CASSLQGQGNNEQYF
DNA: TGTGCCAGCAGCTTACAGGGACAGGGTAACAACGAGCAGTACTTC

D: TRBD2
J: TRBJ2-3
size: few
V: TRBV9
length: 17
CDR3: CASSLSGSPPLTDTQYF
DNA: TGTGCCAGCAGCCTAAGCGGGAGCCCACCACTCACAGATACGCAGTATTTT

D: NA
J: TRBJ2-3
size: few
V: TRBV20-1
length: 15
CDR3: CSAVGRNQGTDTQYF
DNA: TGCAGTGCCGTCGGTCGGAACCAGGGCACAGATACGCAGTATTTT

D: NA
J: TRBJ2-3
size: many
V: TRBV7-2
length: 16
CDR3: CASSPHVGPWADTQYF
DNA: TGTGCCAGCAGCCCTCATGTCGGTCCCTGGGCAGATACGCAGTATTTT

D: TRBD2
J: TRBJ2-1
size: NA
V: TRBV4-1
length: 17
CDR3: CASSPDWASGPYKEQFF
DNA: TGCGCCAGCAGCCCTGATTGGGCTAGCGGACCCTACAAAGAGCAGTTCTTC

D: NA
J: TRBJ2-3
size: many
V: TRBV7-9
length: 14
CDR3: CASSLASSADTQYF
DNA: TGTGCCAGCAGCTTAGCTTCTAGCGCAGATACGCAGTATTTT

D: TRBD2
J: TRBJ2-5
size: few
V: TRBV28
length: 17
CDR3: CASSSPMGGGTQETQYF
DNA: TGTGCCAGCAGTTCCCCCATGGGGGGAGGGACCCAAGAGACCCAGTACTTC

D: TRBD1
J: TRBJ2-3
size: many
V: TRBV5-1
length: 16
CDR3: CASSFGGTGAGDTQYF
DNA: TGCGCCAGCAGCTTTGGCGGGACAGGGGCTGGAGATACGCAGTATTTT

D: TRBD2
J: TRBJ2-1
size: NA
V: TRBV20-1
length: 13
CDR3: CSAHPSGWGEQFF
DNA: TGCAGTGCCCACCCTAGCGGCTGGGGGGAGCAGTTCTTC

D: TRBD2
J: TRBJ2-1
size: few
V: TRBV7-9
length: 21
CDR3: CASSLAPGLATPRGSYNEQFF
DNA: TGTGCCAGCAGCTTAGCGCCGGGACTAGCGACCCCCAGGGGCTCCTACAATGAGCAGTTCTTC

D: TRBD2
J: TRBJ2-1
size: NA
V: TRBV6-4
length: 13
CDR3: CASSPSGSAGQFF
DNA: TGTGCCAGCAGTCCTAGCGGCTCAGCGGGGCAGTTCTTC

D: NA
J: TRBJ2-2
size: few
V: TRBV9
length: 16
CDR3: CASSVSSAPGSGELFF
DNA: TGTGCCAGCAGCGTATCCAGCGCCCCCGGGAGCGGGGAGCTGTTTTTT

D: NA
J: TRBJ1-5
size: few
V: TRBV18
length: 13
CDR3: CASSPARNQPQHF
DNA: TGTGCCAGCTCACCAGCCCGGAATCAGCCCCAGCATTTT

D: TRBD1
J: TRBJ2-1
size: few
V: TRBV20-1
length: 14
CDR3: CSAPRTGAYNEQFF
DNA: TGCAGTGCGCCACGGACAGGGGCTTACAATGAGCAGTTCTTC

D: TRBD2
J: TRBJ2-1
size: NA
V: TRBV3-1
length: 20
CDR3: CASSQASSGSPRVSYNEQFF
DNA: TGTGCCAGCAGCCAAGCCTCGAGCGGGAGCCCTAGAGTCTCGTACAATGAGCAGTTCTTC

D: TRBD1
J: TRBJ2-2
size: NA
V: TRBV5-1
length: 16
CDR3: CASSLGQGEGTGELFF
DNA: TGCGCCAGCAGCCTTGGACAGGGTGAGGGCACCGGGGAGCTGTTTTTT

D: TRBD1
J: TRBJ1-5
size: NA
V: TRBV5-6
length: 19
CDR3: CASSLTGQTKRNSNQPQHF
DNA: TGTGCCAGCAGCTTAACGGGACAGACAAAAAGAAATAGCAATCAGCCCCAGCATTTT

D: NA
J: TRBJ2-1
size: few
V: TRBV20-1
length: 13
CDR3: CSASVRTGNEQFF
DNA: TGCAGTGCTAGTGTCAGGACTGGGAATGAGCAGTTCTTC

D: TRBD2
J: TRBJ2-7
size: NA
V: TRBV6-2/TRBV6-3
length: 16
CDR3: CASSYGRLAGLDEQYF
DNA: TGTGCCAGCAGTTACGGGAGACTAGCGGGACTCGACGAGCAGTACTTC

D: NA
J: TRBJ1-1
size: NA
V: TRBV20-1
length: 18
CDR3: CSARGVRVGNEWNTEAFF
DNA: TGCAGTGCTAGAGGAGTCAGGGTCGGAAACGAATGGAACACTGAAGCTTTCTTT

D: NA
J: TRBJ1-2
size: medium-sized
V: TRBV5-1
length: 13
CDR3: CASTSGGGYGYTF
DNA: TGCGCCAGCACCTCGGGAGGGGGCTATGGCTACACCTTC

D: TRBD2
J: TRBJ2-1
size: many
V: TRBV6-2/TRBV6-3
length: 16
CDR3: CASRKDGTSGYNEQFF
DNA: TGTGCCAGCAGGAAAGACGGGACTAGCGGATACAATGAGCAGTTCTTC

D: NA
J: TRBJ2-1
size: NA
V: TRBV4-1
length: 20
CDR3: CASSPAGQRTYFGSYSEQFF
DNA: TGCGCCAGCAGCCCGGCGGGGCAGAGGACTTATTTCGGCTCCTACAGTGAGCAGTTCTTC

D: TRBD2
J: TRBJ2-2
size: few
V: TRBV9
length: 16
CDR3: CASSVSGTSLTGELFF
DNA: TGTGCCAGCAGCGTATCCGGGACTAGTTTAACCGGGGAGCTGTTTTTT

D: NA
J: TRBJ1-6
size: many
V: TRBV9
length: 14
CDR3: CASNSAGGRSPLHF
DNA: TGTGCCAGCAACTCTGCCGGAGGGCGTTCACCCCTCCACTTT

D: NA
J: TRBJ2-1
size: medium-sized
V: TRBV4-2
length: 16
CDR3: CASSQEPGAPGGEQFF
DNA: TGTGCCAGCAGCCAAGAGCCCGGGGCCCCTGGGGGTGAGCAGTTCTTC

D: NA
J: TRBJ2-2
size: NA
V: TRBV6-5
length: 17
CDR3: CASSYPGGLMSRGELFF
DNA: TGTGCCAGCAGTTACCCTGGAGGGTTGATGTCCCGCGGGGAGCTGTTTTTT

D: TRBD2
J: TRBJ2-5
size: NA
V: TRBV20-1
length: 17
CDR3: CSAREGLAGGVRETQYF
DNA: TGCAGTGCTAGAGAGGGACTAGCGGGAGGAGTTCGGGAGACCCAGTACTTC

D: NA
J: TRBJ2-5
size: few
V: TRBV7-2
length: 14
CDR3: CASSPSRSQETQYF
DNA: TGTGCCAGCAGCCCCTCCAGGTCACAAGAGACCCAGTACTTC

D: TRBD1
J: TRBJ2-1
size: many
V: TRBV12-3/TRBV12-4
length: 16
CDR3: CASRRPGTGSYNEQFF
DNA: TGTGCCAGCAGGAGGCCCGGGACAGGCTCCTACAATGAGCAGTTCTTC

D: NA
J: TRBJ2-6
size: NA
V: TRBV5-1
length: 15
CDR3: CASSSGNSGANVLTF
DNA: TGCGCCAGCAGCTCCGGGAATTCTGGGGCCAACGTCCTGACTTTC

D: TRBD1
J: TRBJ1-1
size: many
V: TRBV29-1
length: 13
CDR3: CSATGMADTEAFF
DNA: TGCAGTGCGACAGGGATGGCGGACACTGAAGCTTTCTTT

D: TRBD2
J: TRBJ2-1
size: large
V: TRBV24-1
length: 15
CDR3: CATSEGTNTYNEQFF
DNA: TGTGCCACCAGTGAAGGGACTAACACCTACAATGAGCAGTTCTTC

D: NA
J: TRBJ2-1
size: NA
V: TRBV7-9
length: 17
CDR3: CASSLAGFDVLPNEQFF
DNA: TGTGCCAGCAGCTTAGCCGGGTTTGACGTGCTTCCCAATGAGCAGTTCTTC

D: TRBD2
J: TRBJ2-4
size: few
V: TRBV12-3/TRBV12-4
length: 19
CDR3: CASRVLAGGQLSAKNIQYF
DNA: TGTGCCAGCAGAGTACTAGCGGGAGGACAATTATCAGCCAAAAACATTCAGTACTTC

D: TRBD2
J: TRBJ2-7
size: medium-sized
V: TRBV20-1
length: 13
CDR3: CSVLGLAGDEQYF
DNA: TGCAGTGTTCTAGGACTAGCGGGAGACGAGCAGTACTTC

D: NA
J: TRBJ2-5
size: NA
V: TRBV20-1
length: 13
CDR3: CSVEFRGREPQYF
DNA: TGCAGTGTCGAGTTCAGGGGACGAGAGCCCCAGTACTTC

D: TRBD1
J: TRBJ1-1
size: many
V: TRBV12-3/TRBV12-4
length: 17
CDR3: CASSFGGARGRDTEAFF
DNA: TGTGCCAGCAGTTTCGGGGGCGCCAGGGGGCGAGACACTGAAGCTTTCTTT

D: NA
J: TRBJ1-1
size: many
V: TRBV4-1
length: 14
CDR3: CASSPRPFQTVAFF
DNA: TGCGCCAGCAGCCCTCGACCTTTTCAAACGGTCGCTTTCTTT

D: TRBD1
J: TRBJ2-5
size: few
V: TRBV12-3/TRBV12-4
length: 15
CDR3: CASSTLTGRRETQYF
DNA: TGTGCCAGCAGTACCCTGACAGGGCGGCGCGAGACCCAGTACTTC

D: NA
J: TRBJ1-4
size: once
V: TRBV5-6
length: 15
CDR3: CASSLWGSANEKLFF
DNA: TGTGCCAGCAGCTTGTGGGGCAGCGCTAATGAAAAACTGTTTTTT